The present TCR beta chain was sequenced within a study of shared clonotypes between healthy human individuals. Overall study context: Each donor had three CD4 naive, three CD4 memory, two CD8 naive and one CD8 memory plate.

Study-level points and caveats: As a rule, naive subsets had a larger estimated richness than memory subsets.

A word on this clone: The antigen is undetermined.

Cells designated naive CD8 were CD45RO-negative and were positively selected for CCR7, with terminally differentiated effector memory CD45RA+ cells excluded. Everyone who donated was a Caucasian adult who lived in Nashville, Tennessee. Assay used: immunoSEQ multiplex PCR; TCRdb lists only in-frame clones, some missing. The sample comprises more than 2 million clones, 85% to 95% of which are singletons, and 1.5% to 2% rests with the top ten. The sequence was obtained from a man younger than 30 in good health. Some clones in this sample may be carry-over from other donors' samples. The sample was naive CD8+ T cells from PBMCs.

CDR3 sequence: CASTRTGTIYGYTF. CDR3 in DNA: TGTGCCAGTACCCGGACAGGGACTATTTATGGCTACACCTTC. The rearrangement uses TRBV19 and TRBJ1-2; 8 bases map to TRBD1. This CDR3 contains 14 residues. V lost 7 bases to trimming and J lost 5 bases; unmatched junction nucleotides: 9. Germline V gives CDR1 LNHDA, CDR2 SQIVND (reference sequence).